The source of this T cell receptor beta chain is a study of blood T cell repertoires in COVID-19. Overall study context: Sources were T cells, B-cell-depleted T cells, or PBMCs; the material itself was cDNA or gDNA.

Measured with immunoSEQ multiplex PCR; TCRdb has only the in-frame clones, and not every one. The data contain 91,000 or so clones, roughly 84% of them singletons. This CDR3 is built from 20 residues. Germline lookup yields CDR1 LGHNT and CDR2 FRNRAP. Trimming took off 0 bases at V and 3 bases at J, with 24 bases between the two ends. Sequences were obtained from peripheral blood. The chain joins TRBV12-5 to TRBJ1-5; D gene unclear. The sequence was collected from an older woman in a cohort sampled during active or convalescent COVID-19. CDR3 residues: CASGLVLAWGGGEFNQPQHF. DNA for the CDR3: TGTGCTAGTGGTTTGGTTCTGGCATGGGGAGGAGGAGAATTCAATCAGCCCCAGCATTTT.